These T cell receptor beta chains were read from a single sample in a study of cytomegalovirus exposure and HLA in healthy donors. Clones were sequenced by immunoSEQ multiplex PCR, and TCRdb holds only the in-frame ones, with some missing. Here the sample spans 200,000 to 250,000 clones, about three quarters being singletons. Material for sequencing was PBMCs. The source is a woman aged 55-69 years in good health and CMV-seropositive. CDR3s include the opening cysteine and the closing phenylalanine or tryptophan. D genes are given only for firm matches. Rows give clone size only sometimes, using once, few, many, or a class for an expanded clone.

CASSLDTDGELFF,TGCGCCAGCAGCTTGGATACAGACGGGGAGCTGTTTTTT,TRBV5-1,.,.,TRBJ2-2
CASSQEGADRGVLVANTGELFF,TGCGCCAGCAGCCAAGAGGGTGCGGACAGGGGTGTTCTGGTCGCGAACACCGGGGAGCTGTTTTTT,TRBV4-1,.,TRBD1,TRBJ2-2
CASSEREEGYTF,TGTGCCAGCAGTGAACGAGAGGAGGGCTACACCTTC,TRBV25-1,few,.,TRBJ1-2
CASSRTGTGGFSGNTIYF,TGTGCCAGCAGCCGGACCGGGACAGGGGGCTTCTCTGGAAACACCATATATTTT,TRBV7-8,.,TRBD1,TRBJ1-3
CASSFEGARGYTF,TGTGCCAGCAGTTTCGAGGGGGCAAGGGGCTACACCTTC,TRBV28,.,TRBD1,TRBJ1-2
CASSLEIAGKDTQYF,TGTGCCAGCAGCTTAGAGATAGCGGGAAAAGATACGCAGTATTTT,TRBV7-2,.,TRBD2,TRBJ2-3
CASSFQATNTEAFF,TGCGCCAGCAGCTTTCAGGCTACGAACACTGAAGCTTTCTTT,TRBV5-1,.,.,TRBJ1-1
CASSSTLGTGVNEKLFF,TGTGCCAGCAGTTCAACACTCGGGACAGGGGTTAATGAAAAACTGTTTTTT,TRBV27,.,TRBD1,TRBJ1-4
CASSFGPNTEAFF,TGTGCCAGCAGCTTTGGGCCGAACACTGAAGCTTTCTTT,TRBV7-3,few,.,TRBJ1-1
CAWSDRLGAEAFF,TGTGCCTGGAGTGACAGGTTGGGCGCTGAAGCTTTCTTT,TRBV30,.,.,TRBJ1-1
CASSIDRRYGYTF,TGTGCCAGTAGTATAGACAGGAGGTATGGCTACACCTTC,TRBV19,.,.,TRBJ1-2
CASSPMTGGATDTQYF,TGTGCCAGCAGTCCAATGACAGGGGGCGCAACAGATACGCAGTATTTT,TRBV7-3,.,TRBD1,TRBJ2-3
CASSSEQGFSNQPQHF,TGTGCCAGTAGTTCGGAACAGGGATTTAGCAATCAGCCCCAGCATTTT,TRBV19,.,.,TRBJ1-5
CASSYTGSSYEQYF,TGTGCCAGCAGTTATACAGGGTCCTCCTACGAGCAGTACTTC,TRBV7-9,.,.,TRBJ2-7
CASSGPVLALHEKLFF,TGTGCCAGCAGTGGGCCCGTTCTGGCGCTTCATGAAAAACTGTTTTTT,TRBV7-9,.,.,TRBJ1-4
CASSVGRYEQFF,TGTGCCAGCAGCGTAGGCAGGTATGAGCAGTTCTTC,TRBV9,once,.,TRBJ2-1
CASSYAGTGKKTEAFF,TGTGCCAGCAGTTACGCCGGGACAGGGAAAAAAACTGAAGCTTTCTTT,TRBV6-5,.,TRBD1,TRBJ1-1
CASSVGLSQETQYF,TGTGCCAGCAGCGTAGGTCTAAGCCAAGAGACCCAGTACTTC,TRBV9,.,.,TRBJ2-5
CASSFQAGVRETQYF,TGTGCCAGCAGCTTCCAAGCGGGGGTTAGGGAGACCCAGTACTTC,TRBV7-2,.,TRBD2,TRBJ2-5
CATSRDRGFPYGYTF,TGTGCCACCAGCAGAGATAGGGGATTTCCCTATGGCTACACCTTC,TRBV15,.,.,TRBJ1-2
CAWTKSPRVWGGYTF,TGTGCCTGGACCAAGTCCCCCAGGGTCTGGGGTGGCTACACCTTC,TRBV30,.,.,TRBJ1-2
CASSSPSGRTDTQYF,TGTGCCAGCAGTTCTCCTAGCGGTCGCACAGATACGCAGTATTTT,TRBV28,.,TRBD2,TRBJ2-3
CASSFRDSQGYEQYF,TGTGCCAGCAGCTTCCGGGACAGCCAGGGCTACGAGCAGTACTTC,TRBV5-8,.,TRBD1,TRBJ2-7
CASSEVDSQMKQFF,TGCGCCAGCAGTGAGGTCGACTCCCAAATGAAGCAGTTCTTC,TRBV10-1,.,.,TRBJ2-1
CASRPGQGASYEQYF,TGTGCCAGCCGGCCAGGACAGGGCGCTTCCTACGAGCAGTACTTC,TRBV6-1,.,TRBD1,TRBJ2-7
CSSSTFAAQYF,TGTTCCAGCAGCACTTTCGCGGCCCAGTACTTC,TRBV7-9,.,.,TRBJ2-5
CASSPAEQGTGQFF,TGTGCCAGTAGTCCAGCCGAACAGGGAACCGGGCAGTTCTTC,TRBV19,.,.,TRBJ2-1
CASSPTGTNQPQHF,TGTGCCAGTAGCCCGACAGGTACTAATCAGCCCCAGCATTTT,TRBV19,.,.,TRBJ1-5